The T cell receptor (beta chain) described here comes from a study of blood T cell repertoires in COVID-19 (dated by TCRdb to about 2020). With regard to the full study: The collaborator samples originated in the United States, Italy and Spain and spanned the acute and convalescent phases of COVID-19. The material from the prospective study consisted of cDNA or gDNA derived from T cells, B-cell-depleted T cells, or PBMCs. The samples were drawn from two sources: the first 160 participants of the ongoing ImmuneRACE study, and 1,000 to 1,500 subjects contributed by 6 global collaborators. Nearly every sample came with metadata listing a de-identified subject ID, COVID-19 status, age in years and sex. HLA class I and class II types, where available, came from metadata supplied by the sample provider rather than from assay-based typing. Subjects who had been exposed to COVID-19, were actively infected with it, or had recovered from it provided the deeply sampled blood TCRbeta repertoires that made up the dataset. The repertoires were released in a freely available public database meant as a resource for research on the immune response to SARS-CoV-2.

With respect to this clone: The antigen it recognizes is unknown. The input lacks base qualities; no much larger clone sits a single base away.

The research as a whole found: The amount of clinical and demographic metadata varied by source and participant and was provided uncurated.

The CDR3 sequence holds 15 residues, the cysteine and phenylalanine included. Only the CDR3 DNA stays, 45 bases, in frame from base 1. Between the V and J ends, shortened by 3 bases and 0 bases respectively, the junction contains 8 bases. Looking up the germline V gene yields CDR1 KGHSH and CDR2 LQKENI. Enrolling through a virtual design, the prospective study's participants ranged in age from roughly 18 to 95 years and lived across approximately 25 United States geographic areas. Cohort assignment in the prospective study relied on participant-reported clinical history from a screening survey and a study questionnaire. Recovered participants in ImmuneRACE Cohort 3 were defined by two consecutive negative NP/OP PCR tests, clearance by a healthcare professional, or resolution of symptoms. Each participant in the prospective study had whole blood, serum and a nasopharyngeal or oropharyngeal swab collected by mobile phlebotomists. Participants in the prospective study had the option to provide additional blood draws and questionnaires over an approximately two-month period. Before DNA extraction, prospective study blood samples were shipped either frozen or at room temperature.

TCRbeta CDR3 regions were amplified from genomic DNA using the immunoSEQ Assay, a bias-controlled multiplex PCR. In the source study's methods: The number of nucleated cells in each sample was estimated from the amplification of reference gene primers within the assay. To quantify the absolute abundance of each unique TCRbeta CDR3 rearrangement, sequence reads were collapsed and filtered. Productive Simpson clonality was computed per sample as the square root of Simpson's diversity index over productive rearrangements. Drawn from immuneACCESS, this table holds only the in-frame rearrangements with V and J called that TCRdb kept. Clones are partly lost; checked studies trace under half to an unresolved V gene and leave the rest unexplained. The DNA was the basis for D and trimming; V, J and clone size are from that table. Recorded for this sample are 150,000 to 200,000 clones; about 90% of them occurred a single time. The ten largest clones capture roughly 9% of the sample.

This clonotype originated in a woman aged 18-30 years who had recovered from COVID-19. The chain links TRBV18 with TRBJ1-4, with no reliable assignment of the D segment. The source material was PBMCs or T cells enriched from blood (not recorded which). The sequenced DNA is TGTGCCAGCTCACCCCGCGAAGCAACTAATGAAAAACTGTTTTTT. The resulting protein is CASSPREATNEKLFF.